What follows are 21 T cell receptor beta chains derived from one specimen sequenced in a study of control samples from healthy donors and cancer patients. The data were produced by immunoSEQ multiplex PCR, yet TCRdb's version contains in-frame clones alone and is incomplete. The table includes some 130,000 clones, around 93% detected once. The specimen sequenced was blood. The receptors come from a man in his late teens or twenties in good health.

The V call is TRBV29-1, the J call TRBJ1-2, with 10 bases that match TRBD1. The J segment lost 3 bases and the V segment lost 1 base, leaving 8 bases of the junction unmatched. CDR1 is SQVTM, CDR2 ANQGSEA, per germline. The CDR3 is 16 amino acids. DNA of the CDR3: TGCAGCGTTGAAGTCCGGACAGGGGGTACAGACTATGGCTACACCTTC. This translates into CSVEVRTGGTDYGYTF.

The CDR3: CSVTSSGVGSDTQYF. The CDR3 DNA reads TGCAGCGTCACTTCTAGCGGGGTAGGATCAGATACGCAGTATTTT. The chain couples TRBV29-1 to TRBJ2-3; 9 bases are shared with TRBD2. Germline lookup yields CDR1 SQVTM and CDR2 ANQGSEA. Germline trimming cut 6 bases from V and 4 bases from J; bases unmatched to any gene: 11. The CDR3 has 15 amino acids.

The chain carries TRBV19 and TRBJ2-5; D may be TRBD2 (6 bases). CDR3 size: 16 residues. Germline V gives CDR1 LNHDA, CDR2 SQIVND (reference sequence). V was trimmed by 4 bases and J by 5 bases, leaving 20 bases between them. The CDR3 DNA follows: TGTGCCAGTAGTAAGGAACTAGCTGTCTTTGGGGAGACCCAGTACTTC. It yields the protein CASSKELAVFGETQYF.

There are a few counts of this clone. The chain joins TRBV2 to TRBJ2-2, with D maybe TRBD1 (5 bases). This CDR3 spans 13 amino acids. Between the trimmed V and J ends, which lost 6 bases and 8 bases, there was a span of 13 bases. Germline V gene lookup returns CDR1 SNHLY and CDR2 FYNNEI. In nucleotides, the CDR3 is TGTGCCAGCAGCCAAACCCAGGGTGGGGAGCTGTTTTTT. Its translation: CASSQTQGGELFF.

The V gene is TRBV3-1 (or the pseudogene TRBV3-2), the J gene TRBJ2-2; 7 bases fit TRBD1. The germline CDR1 and CDR2 sequences are LGHDT and YNNKEL (reference sequence). The CDR3 is 15 residues long. The J segment lost 4 bases and the V segment lost 5 bases, leaving 7 bases of the junction unmatched. The CDR3 protein is CASSYRGITTGELFF. In DNA, the CDR3 is TGTGCCAGCAGCTACAGGGGAATTACCACCGGGGAGCTGTTTTTT.

The rearrangement uses TRBV12-5 and TRBJ2-1; 8 nucleotides agree with TRBD1. This CDR3 contains 16 residues. CDR1 and CDR2 (germline): LGHNT, FRNRAP. V was pared by 6 bases and J by 6 bases, with 13 bases of the junction left unmatched. The CDR3 sequence: CASGTPRDRIINEQFF. The CDR3 region has the DNA TGTGCTAGTGGAACCCCTCGGGACAGGATTATCAATGAGCAGTTCTTC.

The CDR3 region has the DNA TGTGCCAGCAGCCAGGGGTTTCAGCCCCAGCATTTT. The encoded protein is CASSQGFQPQHF. The genes are TRBV14 and TRBJ1-5; D is uncertain. This CDR3 has 12 residues. Between the trimmed V and J ends, which lost 3 bases and 6 bases, there was a span of 6 bases. Germline CDR1 is SGHDN and CDR2 is FVKESK.

CDR3 in amino acids: CASSPERGPQFF. The CDR3 region has the DNA TGCGCCAGCAGCCCTGAGCGGGGACCCCAATTCTTC. V gene TRBV10-1 combines with J gene TRBJ2-1; 7 bases agree with TRBD2. Trimming removed 6 bases from V and 16 bases from J; junction bases left unmatched: 12. CDR3 length equals 12 residues. The germline gives CDR1 WNHNN, CDR2 SYGVQD (reference sequence).

This chain connects TRBV9 to TRBJ1-1; D gene ambiguous. Germline V gene lookup returns CDR1 SGDLS and CDR2 YYNGEE. The CDR3 has 16 amino acids. Deletions cut 4 bases from V and 1 base from J, with 17 bases between. CDR3 in amino acids: CASSRVLRTGNTEAFF. In nucleotides, the CDR3 is TGTGCCAGCAGCAGAGTATTACGGACTGGGAACACTGAAGCTTTCTTT.

The rearrangement uses TRBV27 and TRBJ1-2; weak D call: TRBD1 (5 bases). Germline V gene lookup returns CDR1 MNHEY and CDR2 SMNVEV (reference sequence). Trimming left V 5 bases short and J 3 bases short, with 13 bases between. The CDR3 totals 14 residues. CDR3 loop: CASSPQVQDYGYTF. The CDR3 region has the DNA TGTGCCAGCAGTCCACAGGTTCAGGACTATGGCTACACCTTC.

This clone has just one count. The junction shows a germline mismatch at one end, possibly a read error. The rearrangement links TRBV2 to TRBJ1-2; D uncertain. The germline V gene encodes CDR1 SNHLY and CDR2 FYNNEI. The CDR3 has 13 residues. The DNA for the CDR3 is TGTGCCAGCAGGGCTCACAGTAACTACGGCTACACCTTC. Translating gives CASRAHSNYGYTF.

V usage is TRBV11-2 and J usage is TRBJ2-2; 8 nucleotides line up with TRBD1. Germline CDR1 reads SGHAT; CDR2 reads FQNNGV. The CDR3 totals 15 residues. The trim removed 2 bases at V and 5 bases at J, leaving 4 bases unmatched. The CDR3 spells CASSLQGATTGELFF. Here the CDR3 DNA reads TGTGCCAGCAGCTTACAGGGGGCGACAACCGGGGAGCTGTTTTTT.

This clone was seen only once. The chain joins TRBV3-1 (or the pseudogene TRBV3-2) to TRBJ2-2; no clear D. Germline V CDR1 and CDR2: LGHDT, YNNKEL (reference sequence). The CDR3 has 15 residues. V shed 0 bases and J shed 8 bases, with 13 bases lying between them. CDR3 sequence (DNA): TGTGCCAGCAGCCAAGAGGGTGTAGGATGGGGGGAGCTGTTTTTT. Translated: CASSQEGVGWGELFF.

The chain couples TRBV4-1 to TRBJ2-5; D uncertain. The CDR3 sequence is 14 residues long. Trimming cost V 0 bases and J 5 bases, with 10 bases left between them. The germline V gene encodes CDR1 MGHRA and CDR2 YSYEKL. The CDR3 reads CASSQDAERETQYF. As DNA, the CDR3 is TGCGCCAGCAGCCAAGATGCGGAACGGGAGACCCAGTACTTC.

The rearrangement joins TRBV6-5 to TRBJ1-4, with D perhaps TRBD1 (5 bases). The CDR3 contains 16 residues. Trimming removed 0 bases at V and 4 bases at J, with 12 bases between. Germline loops: CDR1 MNHEY, CDR2 SVGAGI. CDR3 DNA: TGTGCCAGCAGTTACTCACGGGGACCGCTTAATGAAAAACTGTTTTTT. This gives the protein CASSYSRGPLNEKLFF.

The chain is built from TRBV5-1 and TRBJ1-2, with D perhaps TRBD1 (6 bases). With 0 bases removed from V and 2 bases from J, the gap between germline ends came to 11 bases. This CDR3 is built from 15 residues. CDR1 and CDR2 from the germline V gene are SGHRS and YFSETQ. CDR3 in DNA: TGCGCCAGCAGCTTGGGTGGACAGCTGAACTATGGCTACACCTTC. Translation gives CASSLGGQLNYGYTF.

V gene TRBV5-3 combines with J gene TRBJ1-5, with TRBD1 identical over 8 bases. TRBV5-3 is filed as an ORF, its function uncertain. The V gene end was trimmed by 0 bases and the J gene end by 0 bases; junction bases not matched to a gene: 8. CDR3 size: 18 residues. The CDR3 here is CARSLAGQGTYSNQPQHF. The CDR3 DNA is TGTGCCAGAAGCTTGGCCGGACAGGGCACTTATAGCAATCAGCCCCAGCATTTT.

CDR3 DNA: TGTGCCAGGGGTCGGTCCGGAATCTACGAGCAGTACTTC. It translates to CARGRSGIYEQYF. The chain is built from TRBV12-3 or TRBV12-4 and TRBJ2-7; no reliable D call. The length of the CDR3 is 13 residues. The V end was cut by 9 bases, the J end by 3 bases, with 15 bases between.

The rearrangement uses TRBV9 and TRBJ2-7; D might be TRBD1 (6 bases). CDR1 is SGDLS, CDR2 YYNGEE, per germline. This CDR3 is 15 amino acids long. The germline V and J ends were trimmed by 4 bases and 2 bases, with 16 bases remaining between them. CDR3 DNA: TGTGCCAGCAGCCTCGATCGACAGGATCCCTACGAGCAGTACTTC. It translates to CASSLDRQDPYEQYF.

CDR3 amino acids: CASSYGDTGYTF. CDR3 DNA sequence: TGTGCCAGCAGTTACGGGGACACTGGCTACACCTTC. V usage is TRBV6-6 and J usage is TRBJ1-2; D perhaps matches TRBD1 (6 bases). This CDR3 has 12 amino acids. The V gene lost 2 bases and the J gene lost 7 bases, with 8 bases spanning the gap. Germline V gene sequence: CDR1 MNHNY, CDR2 SVGAGI (reference sequence).

The V gene is TRBV7-2, the J gene TRBJ2-7; D unclear. Germline values: CDR1 SGHTA, CDR2 FQGNSA. The CDR3 has 12 amino acids. V gave up 1 base and J gave up 4 bases, with 5 bases separating them. The CDR3 bases are TGTGCCAGCAGCTTAGTCAGATACGAGCAGTACTTC. This gives the protein CASSLVRYEQYF.